The rows below give T cell receptor beta chains drawn from one sample of a study of blood T cells in healthy people across ages. MiXCR, run by TCRdb on the 5' RACE reads, gives a single entry per CDR3 protein. Of hundreds of thousands of distinct CDR3 sequences listed, about 42% are singletons. Sequences were obtained from blood. The receptors were gathered from a man aged 60 to 69 in good health. Each CDR3 is given with its conserved first and last residue. The order of the fields is V gene, D gene, J gene, CDR3 protein. The D gene is left open where the match is weak.

>TRBV13|-|TRBJ1-2
CASSLERTLGGYTF
>TRBV20-1|-|TRBJ1-6
CSARDWLGSYNSPLHF
>TRBV3-1|-|TRBJ1-2
CASSQDYGNYGYTF
>TRBV20-1|TRBD2|TRBJ2-1
CSARTDLAGVYTNEQFF
>TRBV9|-|TRBJ2-1
CASSVGGGNNEQFF
>TRBV6-5|TRBD1|TRBJ2-1
CASARTGSNEQFF
>TRBV30|-|TRBJ1-2
CAWSLGSGNGYTF
>TRBV2|-|TRBJ1-2
CARAPEGRDGYTF
>TRBV7-2|-|TRBJ1-2
CASSTGNYGYTF
>TRBV4-3|-|TRBJ2-5
CASSQSARAETQYF
>TRBV5-1|-|TRBJ2-1
CASSLGGGMAYNEQFF
>TRBV7-2|-|TRBJ2-3
CASSLGPTQYF
>TRBV29-1|-|TRBJ2-7
CSVAVRLNYEQYF
>TRBV18|-|TRBJ2-7
CASSPPSTYEQYF
>TRBV12-3/TRBV12-4|-|TRBJ2-7
CASRGDGYYEKYF
>TRBV19|-|TRBJ2-1
CASSTSSNEQFF
>TRBV13|TRBD2|-
CASSLTSRIQETQFF
>TRBV7-2|-|TRBJ2-7
CASSSRDGAAEQYF
>TRBV5-1|-|TRBJ2-5
CASSSVGRPQETQYF
>TRBV5-1|-|TRBJ2-1
CASSVMRGDYNEQFF
>TRBV9|TRBD2|TRBJ2-1
CASSVVAGGFYNEQFF
>TRBV6-2/TRBV6-3|TRBD2|TRBJ2-7
CASSSSSGKLYEQYF
>TRBV6-2/TRBV6-3|-|TRBJ2-7
CASSYPGPSTYYVQYF
>TRBV29-1|-|-
CSVGLETQYF
>TRBV7-9|-|TRBJ2-7
CASSPQISGHNSYEQYF
>TRBV3-1|-|TRBJ2-7
CAGSQEGQRAYEQYF
>TRBV4-1|-|TRBJ1-2
CASSQDEDRSYTF
>TRBV7-3|-|TRBJ2-3
CASSSPVPGIGDTQYF
>TRBV4-1|TRBD1|TRBJ2-1
CASGQVGRDRGYNEQFF
>TRBV4-3|-|TRBJ2-7
CASSQEQTTYYEQYF
>TRBV29-1|-|TRBJ2-3
CSTGAGDTQYF
>TRBV14|-|TRBJ1-1
CASSREIGGAFF
>TRBV5-1|TRBD1|TRBJ2-5
CASRKTGDETQYF
>TRBV20-1|TRBD2|TRBJ2-7
CSARNVRTSGGYEQYF
>TRBV7-9|TRBD2|-
CASSIRGGYEQYF
>TRBV20-1|-|TRBJ1-2
CSASMGRYGYTF
>TRBV7-8|TRBD1|TRBJ2-3
CASSARTGQSTDTQYF
>TRBV4-3|-|TRBJ2-2
CASSQDPSVWGAEIGELFF
>TRBV6-6|TRBD1|TRBJ2-3
CASSGPDRGNPDTQYF
>TRBV12-3/TRBV12-4|-|TRBJ2-5
CATSVDQETQYF
>TRBV25-1|-|TRBJ2-3
CSSSEQGLGTQYF
>TRBV14|-|TRBJ2-3
CASSRSATSIPLVSDTQYF
>TRBV6-1|-|TRBJ2-5
CATNKGRLQETQYF
>TRBV12-3/TRBV12-4|-|TRBJ2-1
CASSRFPNEQFF
>TRBV29-1|-|TRBJ2-3
CSVESPGTDTQYF
>TRBV6-1|-|TRBJ1-3
CASSGWDAFSGNTIYF
>TRBV28|-|TRBJ1-2
CASSLPTKLSGYTF
>TRBV28|-|TRBJ2-1
CASRPGRYNEQFF
>TRBV9|-|TRBJ2-1
CASSRNTGLVVDEQFF
>TRBV27|-|TRBJ2-6
CASSLKRQSSGANVLTF
>TRBV29-1|TRBD1|TRBJ1-1
CSVARGQTEAFF